This record concerns one T cell receptor beta chain sequence. The data belong to a study of cytomegalovirus exposure and HLA in healthy donors. V lost 1 base to trimming and J lost 4 bases; unmatched junction nucleotides: 3. CDR1 MNHEY and CDR2 SVGAGI come from the germline V gene. This CDR3 region has 15 residues. Sequenced by immunoSEQ multiplex PCR; TCRdb stores in-frame clones only, minus some. In the table there are about 49,000 clones, approximately 90% of which are singletons. Sequencing was performed on PBMCs. This TCR derives from a man younger than 35 in good health and CMV-seronegative. V usage is TRBV6-5 and J usage is TRBJ2-7; TRBD1 matches 11 bases. The CDR3 protein is CASSYLGTGGYEQYF. The CDR3 DNA is TGTGCCAGCAGTTACTTAGGGACAGGGGGGTACGAGCAGTACTTC.